Listed below are T cell receptor beta chains from one sample, sequenced in a study of OX40 agonist ivuxolimab in advanced cancers. Some clones are missing from TCRdb's copy, which holds only in-frame ones; the method was immunoSEQ multiplex PCR. The table has 65,000 to 70,000 clones, around 90% seen once. The material sequenced was CD4+ or CD8+ T cells sorted from blood, taken in a trial of the OX40 agonist ivuxolimab. The receptors stem from an adult with an advanced solid tumor such as melanoma, head and neck, liver or kidney cancer. CDR3s include the opening cysteine and the closing phenylalanine or tryptophan. The order of the fields is clone size, V gene, D gene, J gene, CDR3 protein, CDR3 DNA. The D gene is left open where the match is weak. Size tells how often a clone was seen (once, few, many) or the class of an expanded clone, and some rows leave it out.

NA	TRBV7-8	NA	TRBJ2-7	CASSLDVTVREQYF	TGTGCCAGCAGCTTAGACGTTACAGTGCGCGAGCAGTACTTC
NA	TRBV7-9	NA	TRBJ1-1	CASSPLLTEAFF	TGTGCCAGCAGCCCCCTATTAACTGAAGCTTTCTTT
once	TRBV11-2	TRBD2	TRBJ2-2	CASSSGGARNTGELFF	TGTGCCAGCAGCTCCGGGGGGGCCCGGAACACCGGGGAGCTGTTTTTT
NA	TRBV5-1	NA	TRBJ2-1	CASSGSILTIYNEQFF	TGCGCCAGCAGCGGGTCCATCTTAACGATCTACAATGAGCAGTTCTTC
NA	TRBV19	TRBD1	TRBJ1-2	CASSSPGQGLYGYTF	TGTGCCAGTAGTAGCCCGGGACAGGGCCTCTATGGCTACACCTTC
NA	TRBV19	NA	TRBJ2-3	CASSSGISTDTQYF	TGTGCCAGTAGTTCGGGGATTAGCACAGATACGCAGTATTTT
many	TRBV30	TRBD1	TRBJ1-1	CASTGHTEAFF	TGTGCCTCGACAGGGCACACTGAAGCTTTCTTT
NA	TRBV9	TRBD2	TRBJ2-3	CASSPNLGSGTSTDTQYF	TGTGCCAGCAGCCCAAATCTAGGGAGCGGGACTAGCACAGATACGCAGTATTTT
NA	TRBV20-1	NA	TRBJ2-1	CSARGGGEQFF	TGCAGTGCTAGGGGTGGGGGTGAGCAGTTCTTC
NA	TRBV5-1	NA	TRBJ2-7	CASSLVPARQSFPYEQYF	TGCGCCAGCAGCTTGGTCCCGGCTAGACAGTCCTTCCCCTACGAGCAGTACTTC
NA	TRBV7-2	TRBD1	TRBJ2-2	CASSVGQAQTGELFF	TGTGCCAGCAGCGTGGGACAGGCTCAGACCGGGGAGCTGTTTTTT
NA	TRBV10-2	TRBD1	TRBJ2-7	CASRSGTGGSYEQYF	TGCGCCAGCAGATCCGGGACAGGGGGCTCCTACGAGCAGTACTTC
NA	TRBV7-3	NA	TRBJ1-2	CASSPTRQESNYGYTF	TGTGCCAGCAGCCCGACTCGACAGGAGAGTAACTATGGCTACACCTTC